The T cell receptor (beta chain) described here comes from a study of long-term antiretroviral therapy in people with HIV. They ran version v3.0 of the immunoSEQ assay at survey level. Data came from immunoSEQ multiplex PCR; TCRdb stores just in-frame clones and leaves some out. The data contain 35,000 to 40,000 clones, around 85% of them singletons. Overall study findings and caveats: Clones that expanded before ART (that is, prior to treatment) dominated the repertoire at all time points. Relative to control repertoires, HIV repertoires exhibited narrower CDR3 length ranges.

V lost 5 bases to trimming and J lost 4 bases; unmatched junction nucleotides: 5. The CDR3 is 13 amino acids. Germline V gene sequence: CDR1 SGHTA, CDR2 FQGNSA. Details on this clone: The antigen is unknown.

The V gene is TRBV7-2, the J gene TRBJ2-7; 7 nucleotides line up with TRBD1. The clonotype comes from a man younger than 30 with HIV. Material: unsorted PBMCs, obtained 2.2 years after starting antiretroviral therapy. This CDR3 reads CASSLGTVYEQYF. Here the CDR3 DNA reads TGTGCCAGCAGCCTCGGGACAGTTTACGAGCAGTACTTC.